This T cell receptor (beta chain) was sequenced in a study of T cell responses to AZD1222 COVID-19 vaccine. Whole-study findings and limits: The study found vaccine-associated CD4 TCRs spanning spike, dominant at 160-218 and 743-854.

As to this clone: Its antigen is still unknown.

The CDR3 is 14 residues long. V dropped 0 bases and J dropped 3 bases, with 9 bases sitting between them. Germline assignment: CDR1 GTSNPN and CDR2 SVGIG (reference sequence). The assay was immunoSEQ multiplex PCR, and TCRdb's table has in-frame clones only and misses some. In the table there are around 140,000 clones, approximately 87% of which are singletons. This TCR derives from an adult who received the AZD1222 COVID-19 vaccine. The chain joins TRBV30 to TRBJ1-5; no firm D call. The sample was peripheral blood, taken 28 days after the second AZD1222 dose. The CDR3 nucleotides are TGTGCCTGGAGTGTCGGTCTAGACAATCAGCCCCAGCATTTT. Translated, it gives CAWSVGLDNQPQHF.